The present T cell receptor beta chain was sequenced within a study of control samples from healthy donors and cancer patients. Germline V gene lookup returns CDR1 MNHNS and CDR2 SASEGT. Trimming shortened V by 1 base and J by 10 bases, and 16 bases separated the two germline ends. The CDR3 has 14 residues. Data came from immunoSEQ multiplex PCR; TCRdb stores just in-frame clones and leaves some out. This table has about 120,000 clones, around 90% appearing once. The rearrangement links TRBV6-1 to TRBJ1-2; D is ambiguous. The TCR sequence derives from a man aged 45-65 years in good health. Material for sequencing was blood. CDR3: CASSEVGEAPHYTF. In DNA form, the CDR3 reads TGTGCCAGCAGTGAAGTAGGAGAGGCCCCCCACTACACCTTC.